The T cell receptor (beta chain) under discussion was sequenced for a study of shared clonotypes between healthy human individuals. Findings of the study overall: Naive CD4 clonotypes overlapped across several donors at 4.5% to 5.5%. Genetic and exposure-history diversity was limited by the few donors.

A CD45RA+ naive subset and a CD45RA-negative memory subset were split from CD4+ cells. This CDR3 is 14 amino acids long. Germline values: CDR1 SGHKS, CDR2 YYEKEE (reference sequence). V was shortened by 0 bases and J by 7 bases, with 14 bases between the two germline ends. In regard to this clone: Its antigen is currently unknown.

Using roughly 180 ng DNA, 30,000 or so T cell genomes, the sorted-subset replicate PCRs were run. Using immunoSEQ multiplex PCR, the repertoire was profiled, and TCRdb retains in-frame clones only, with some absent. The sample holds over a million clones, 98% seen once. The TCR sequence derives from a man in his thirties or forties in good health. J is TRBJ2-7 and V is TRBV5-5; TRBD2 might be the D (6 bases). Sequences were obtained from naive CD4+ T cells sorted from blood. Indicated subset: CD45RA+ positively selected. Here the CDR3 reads CASSLASVQTEQYF. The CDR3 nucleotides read TGTGCCAGCAGCTTGGCTAGCGTCCAAACTGAGCAGTACTTC.